This TCR beta chain derives from a study of vaccination and CD4 T cells after COVID-19. The wider study: It was a median around 93 days after diagnosis, with a range of 35 to 161, that post-COVID samples were drawn. Overlapping spike peptides from SARS-CoV-2, HCoV-NL63, HCoV-OC43 and HCoV-229E served to stimulate the cells.

The J segment lost 4 bases and the V segment lost 0 bases, leaving 11 bases of the junction unmatched. Germline values: CDR1 SGHDT, CDR2 YYEEEE. CDR3 length equals 17 residues. With the Oncomine TCR Beta short-read assay, DNA from cultured CD4+ T cells was sequenced. TCRdb recomputed calls from the PCR reads with MiXCR, one row per CDR3 protein. The sample has approximately 21,000 distinct CDR3 sequences, approximately 59% seen once. As for treatment: roughly 11-day PBMC culture with coronavirus spike peptide pools or control peptides (ViraFEST assay). After expanding antigen-specific T cells with peptide pools, ViraFEST sequenced their TCRs. Comment on this clonotype: What it recognizes is unknown.

The receptor was isolated from a human donor who received a COVID-19 vaccine. The sample was CD4+ T cells from blood, cultured in vitro, taken after SARS-CoV-2 vaccination. This rearrangement joins TRBV5-6 to TRBJ2-3; 7 bases line up with TRBD1. This CDR3 reads CASSLGSGTATSDTQYF. CDR3 in DNA: TGTGCCAGCAGCTTGGGGTCCGGGACAGCAACTTCAGATACGCAGTATTTT.